The 13 T cell receptor beta chains reported below all come from one sample, sequenced in a study of OX40 agonist ivuxolimab in advanced cancers. TCRdb's table, derived via immunoSEQ multiplex PCR, lists solely in-frame clones and lacks some. The sample includes more than 70,000 clones, 80% to 90% of them seen just once. The sequences come from CD4+ or CD8+ T cells sorted from blood, collected in a trial of the OX40 agonist ivuxolimab. The origin of the receptors is an adult with an advanced solid tumor such as melanoma, head and neck, liver or kidney cancer.

This chain uses TRBV9 with TRBJ2-3, with D possibly matching TRBD1 (5 bases). Per the germline V gene, CDR1 is SGDLS and CDR2 is YYNGEE. V gave up 2 bases and J gave up 4 bases, with 14 bases separating them. The CDR3 extends over 15 amino acids. The CDR3 spells CASSVQGLQADTQYF. Here the CDR3 DNA reads TGTGCCAGCAGCGTTCAGGGCTTGCAGGCAGATACGCAGTATTTT.

This clone was seen only once. The chain has TRBV6-1 and TRBJ2-4, with 10 bases that match TRBD1. Germline CDR1 MNHNS, CDR2 SASEGT. V was pared by 3 bases and J by 8 bases, with 7 bases of the junction left unmatched. There are 15 residues in the CDR3. The CDR3 nucleotides read TGTGCCAGCAGTGATCCGGGACAGGGGATATACATTCAGTACTTC. It encodes CASSDPGQGIYIQYF.

This rearrangement joins TRBV10-2 to TRBJ2-3, with D unclear. The CDR3 runs 11 residues. Germline assignment: CDR1 WSHSY and CDR2 SAAADI. V shed 2 bases and J shed 6 bases, with 3 bases lying between them. CDR3 nucleotides: TGCGCCAGCAGTGAGGGGGATACGCAGTATTTT. It is translated as CASSEGDTQYF.

V gene TRBV4-1 combines with J gene TRBJ1-2; D is unclear. The CDR3 is 15 residues long. Trimming stripped 5 bases from V and 4 bases from J, with 17 bases between. Germline V gene sequence: CDR1 MGHRA, CDR2 YSYEKL. CDR3 DNA sequence: TGCGCCAGCAGCTTCTGGGGTCAGGAGTTCTATGGCTACACCTTC. Its protein is CASSFWGQEFYGYTF.

The rearrangement uses TRBV5-1 and TRBJ1-2; possible D gene TRBD1, 6 bases. V lost 4 bases and J 0 bases, leaving 10 bases between the germline ends. Per the germline V gene, CDR1 is SGHRS and CDR2 is YFSETQ. The CDR3 extends over 14 amino acids. The CDR3 coding sequence is TGCGCCAGCAGCGCGACAGGTCCTAACTATGGCTACACCTTC. Protein: CASSATGPNYGYTF.

The genes are TRBV9 and TRBJ1-2; D gene ambiguous. The length of the CDR3 is 16 residues. V shed 4 bases and J shed 5 bases, with 21 bases lying between them. Germline lookup yields CDR1 SGDLS and CDR2 YYNGEE. The CDR3 coding sequence is TGTGCCAGCAGCTTTACAGCCGACGCGGGAGGGTATGGCTACACCTTC. Its protein product is CASSFTADAGGYGYTF.

This rearrangement joins TRBV7-2 to TRBJ2-5, with a weak D call TRBD2 (5 bases). V was trimmed by 5 bases and J by 5 bases, leaving 21 bases between them. The CDR3 is 16 amino acids. Germline loops: CDR1 SGHTA, CDR2 FQGNSA. CDR3 protein: CASSPDSGPTGETQYF. Here the CDR3 DNA reads TGTGCCAGCAGCCCGGACTCTGGACCGACGGGGGAGACCCAGTACTTC.

V is TRBV30 and J is TRBJ2-2; D not resolved. Germline V gene lookup returns CDR1 GTSNPN and CDR2 SVGIG (reference sequence). CDR3 length: 15 amino acids. V dropped 0 bases and J dropped 0 bases, with 8 bases sitting between them. CDR3 DNA sequence: TGTGCCTGGAGTGTAGGGCTAGCGAACACCGGGGAGCTGTTTTTT. It codes for CAWSVGLANTGELFF.

The chain couples TRBV28 to TRBJ2-6; a possible D gene is TRBD1 (6 bases). The V and J ends lost 5 bases and 0 bases respectively, with 8 bases between them. In germline, CDR1 is MDHEN, CDR2 SYDVKM. This CDR3 contains 15 residues. The CDR3 spells CASSTGSSGANVLTF. The CDR3 DNA reads as TGTGCCAGCAGTACAGGGAGCTCTGGGGCCAACGTCCTGACTTTC.

The rearrangement links TRBV19 to TRBJ1-1; D ambiguous. Germline V lookup: CDR1 LNHDA, CDR2 SQIVND (reference sequence). The CDR3 has 12 residues. The ends were cut back, 5 bases at V and 11 bases at J, with 15 bases in the middle. CDR3 DNA: TGTGCCAGTAGTTTACCGGACGTCGCTGCTTTCTTT. Translation gives CASSLPDVAAFF.

This clone appeared once. The chain couples TRBV19 to TRBJ2-5; D unclear. From germline, CDR1 is LNHDA and CDR2 SQIVND (reference sequence). V was clipped by 5 bases and J by 9 bases, with 22 bases between them. This CDR3 spans 15 amino acids. CDR3 sequence reads: CASSPPPVGPMAQYF. CDR3 bases: TGTGCCAGTAGTCCACCCCCGGTCGGGCCCATGGCCCAGTACTTC.

The chain is built from TRBV19 and TRBJ1-1; the D is unclear. The CDR3 is 18 residues long. With 1 base removed from V and 2 bases from J, the gap between germline ends came to 20 bases. Germline CDR1 is LNHDA and CDR2 is SQIVND (reference sequence). CDR3: CASSIGSGKLSLNTEAFF. The CDR3 bases are TGTGCCAGTAGTATAGGATCCGGGAAACTCTCCCTAAACACTGAAGCTTTCTTT.

The chain is built from TRBV4-1 and TRBJ1-5; no reliable D call. Trimming left V 3 bases short and J 4 bases short, with 4 bases between. The germline CDR1 and CDR2 sequences are MGHRA and YSYEKL. This CDR3 has 12 residues. The CDR3 DNA reads as TGCGCCAGCAGCCAGGGAAATCAGCCCCAGCATTTT. It codes for CASSQGNQPQHF.